The 5 T cell receptor beta chains below were found in one sample sequenced in a study of shared T cell receptors in the human thymus. Only in-frame clones appear in the TCRdb table, and some are missing; sequencing was by immunoSEQ multiplex PCR. The sample has fewer than 700,000 clones, 88% seen once. These data were likewise used in another study, on human thymus T cells.

The sample consisted of thymocytes. Receptors originate from a boy under three years old with a congenital heart defect.

This clone was observed once. The chain links TRBV11-2 to TRBJ2-1; 11 bases are shared with TRBD2. This CDR3 comprises 16 residues. CDR1 is SGHAT and CDR2 is FQNNGV in the germline V gene. Trimming removed 5 bases from V and 4 bases from J; junction bases left unmatched: 7. DNA of the CDR3: TGTGCCAGCAGCCTGACCGGGACTAGCGGATACAATGAGCAGTTCTTC. This translates into CASSLTGTSGYNEQFF.

The rearrangement uses TRBV12-5 and TRBJ2-1; 13 nucleotides line up with TRBD2. CDR1 and CDR2 (germline): LGHNT, FRNRAP. Trimming at V came to 7 bases and at J to 10 bases, leaving 10 bases not matched to a gene. The CDR3 has 15 amino acids. The CDR3 nucleotides are TGTGCTAGTGCCCCACTAGCGGGAGGGGTGGGGGAGCAGTTCTTC. It codes for CASAPLAGGVGEQFF.

The rearrangement uses TRBV10-3 and TRBJ1-5; D possibly corresponds to TRBD1 (5 bases). There are 18 residues in the CDR3. Germline lookup yields CDR1 ENHRY and CDR2 SYGVKD. Trimming stripped 1 base from V and 0 bases from J, with 16 bases between. CDR3 loop: CAISECDTSGNSNQPQHF. DNA for the CDR3: TGTGCCATCAGTGAGTGCGACACGTCAGGGAATAGCAATCAGCCCCAGCATTTT.

CDR3 in DNA: TGTGCCAGCAGTGAACGGGGGAGTCTTACAGATACGCAGTATTTT. This encodes CASSERGSLTDTQYF. J is TRBJ2-3 and V is TRBV2; possible D gene TRBD2, 6 bases. Germline CDR1 and CDR2: SNHLY and FYNNEI. The CDR3 has 15 amino acids. Between the trimmed V and J ends, which lost 2 bases and 3 bases, there was a span of 12 bases.

The genes are TRBV27 and TRBJ2-7; 13 bases fit TRBD2. In germline, CDR1 is MNHEY, CDR2 SMNVEV (reference sequence). The CDR3 loop spans 18 amino acids. The ends lost 3 bases at V and 0 bases at J; junction bases unmatched: 8. CDR3 loop: CASSFGTSGTLSSYEQYF. The CDR3 nucleotides read TGTGCCAGCAGTTTCGGGACTAGCGGGACCTTGAGCTCCTACGAGCAGTACTTC.